One sample yielded the 12 T cell receptor beta chains listed below, sequenced in a study of cytomegalovirus exposure and HLA in healthy donors. 60 Vbeta and 13 Jbeta primers were used in PCR. Generated by immunoSEQ multiplex PCR, the TCRdb table keeps only in-frame clones and is missing some. The profile shows around 140,000 clones, roughly 80% of them singletons. The sequenced sample was PBMCs. The receptors were gathered from a woman aged 25 to 39 in good health and CMV-seronegative.

This clone has a handful of counts. This chain connects TRBV30 to TRBJ1-1, with D perhaps matching TRBD1 (6 bases). CDR1 and CDR2 (germline): GTSNPN, SVGIG (reference sequence). The length of the CDR3 is 15 residues. V lost 0 bases and J lost 10, with 21 bases in between. The CDR3 sequence: CAWSVGSAGARGAFF. The CDR3 nucleotides are TGTGCCTGGAGTGTAGGGAGTGCGGGGGCGCGGGGAGCTTTCTTT.

The J gene is TRBJ1-1, the V gene TRBV5-4; D ambiguous. The CDR3 extends over 14 amino acids. The germline V gene encodes CDR1 SGHNT and CDR2 YYREEE (reference sequence). V was clipped by 3 bases and J by 5 bases, with 14 bases between them. This chain's CDR3 is CASSSGLTGTEAFF. CDR3 DNA: TGTGCCAGCAGCTCTGGACTGACTGGTACTGAAGCTTTCTTT. Filled out from reference TRBV5-4 and TRBJ1-1, the complete variable domain reads ETGVTQSPTHLIKTRGQQVTLRCSSQSGHNTVSWYQQALGQGPQFIFQYYREEENGRGNFPPRFSGLQFPNYSSELNVNALELDDSALYLCASSSGLTGTEAFFGQGTRLTVV.

The genes are TRBV11-3 and TRBJ2-2, with 8 bases that match TRBD2. V was pared by 8 bases and J by 7 bases, with 9 bases of the junction left unmatched. The CDR3 consists of 14 residues. CDR1 and CDR2 (germline): SGHNT, YENEEA. Here the CDR3 reads CASQGAGDGGELFF. Written as DNA, the CDR3 is TGTGCCAGCCAGGGAGCGGGAGATGGCGGGGAGCTGTTTTTT.

This sequence joins TRBV7-2 and TRBJ2-1; 8 positions agree with TRBD2. The CDR3 consists of 15 residues. V shed 5 bases and J 6 bases; nucleotides not matched to a gene: 9. The germline V gene encodes CDR1 SGHTA and CDR2 FQGNSA. The CDR3 sequence is CASSLWRGARNEQFF. The CDR3 DNA reads TGTGCCAGCAGCCTATGGCGGGGGGCCCGCAATGAGCAGTTCTTC.

About this clone: The same CDR3 is also encoded by other DNA sequences in this sample. The J gene is TRBJ2-5, the V gene TRBV19; 8 nucleotides match TRBD1. Per germline, CDR1 LNHDA and CDR2 SQIVND (reference sequence). The CDR3 spans 14 residues. V dropped 6 bases and J dropped 4; count of bases not matched to a gene: 7. The CDR3 DNA reads as TGTGCCAGTAGAAAAACAGGGGGTCGAGAGACCCAGTACTTC. Translated: CASRKTGGRETQYF.

As concerns this clone: Distinct nucleotide sequences in the sample also encode this CDR3. The chain employs TRBV2 and TRBJ2-2; 11 nucleotides match TRBD2. The germline CDR1 and CDR2 sequences are SNHLY and FYNNEI. Trimming took 5 bases from V and 2 from J; bases not matched to a gene: 1. This CDR3 region has 15 residues. CDR3 sequence: CASSLAGGNTGELFF. DNA for the CDR3: TGTGCCAGCAGTCTAGCGGGGGGAAACACCGGGGAGCTGTTTTTT.

The rearrangement joins TRBV5-1 to TRBJ1-1, with D tentatively TRBD1 (6 bases). CDR1 is SGHRS, CDR2 YFSETQ, per germline. The CDR3 loop spans 13 amino acids. Trimming pared 7 bases from V and 6 bases from J, leaving 16 bases between. The CDR3 nucleotides are TGCGCCAGCGCAACAGGGTCTTCCCCTGAAGCTTTCTTT. It specifies CASATGSSPEAFF.

This rearrangement joins TRBV7-2 to TRBJ2-2; 7 positions match TRBD2. CDR3 length: 14 residues. With 5 bases clipped from V and 5 bases from J, the junction kept 5 bases outside the gene matches. The germline gives CDR1 SGHTA, CDR2 FQGNSA. The CDR3 reads CASSAGLRTGELFF. The CDR3 region has the DNA TGTGCCAGCAGCGCGGGACTACGAACCGGGGAGCTGTTTTTT.

This clone was detected once. The rearrangement links TRBV9 to TRBJ2-3; TRBD1 might be the D (6 bases). CDR3 length equals 15 residues. The V gene's germline CDR1 is SGDLS and CDR2 YYNGEE. V was clipped by 4 bases and J by 0 bases, with 12 bases between them. CDR3 loop: CASSTGTTSTDTQYF. In nucleotides, the CDR3 is TGTGCCAGCAGCACCGGGACAACTAGCACAGATACGCAGTATTTT.

Concerning this clone itself: This CDR3 is also generated by other DNA sequences in the sample. This rearrangement joins TRBV19 to TRBJ1-5; D is possibly TRBD1 (5 bases). This CDR3 is built from 15 residues. Germline CDR1 reads LNHDA; CDR2 reads SQIVND (reference sequence). Trimming removed 6 bases at V and 5 bases at J, with 17 bases between. For the CDR3, the DNA is TGTGCCAGTAGCCACCTCGGAGGGGAGGATCAGCCCCAGCATTTT. Protein product: CASSHLGGEDQPQHF.

J is TRBJ2-7 and V is TRBV11-3; TRBD1 aligns across 10 bases. The length of the CDR3 is 14 residues. CDR1 and CDR2 from the germline V gene are SGHNT and YENEEA. J lost 4 bases, V lost 2 bases, and 2 bases had no gene match. CDR3 residues: CASSLRTGGYEQYF. The CDR3 region has the DNA TGTGCCAGCAGCTTAAGGACAGGGGGTTACGAGCAGTACTTC.

The J gene is TRBJ1-5, the V gene TRBV2; D possibly corresponds to TRBD1 (5 bases). Germline CDR1 is SNHLY and CDR2 is FYNNEI. V was cut by 6 bases and J by 4 bases, with 16 bases left in between. The CDR3 is made up of 15 amino acids. Written as DNA, the CDR3 is TGTGCCAGCAGGGGGCCAAGGGGCACTAATCAGCCCCAGCATTTT. Its translation: CASRGPRGTNQPQHF.